Sequencing of this T cell receptor (beta chain) was carried out in a study of Ad26.COV2.S vaccination and SARS-CoV-2 variants. Overall study context: The vaccine Ad26.COV2.S was put into the muscle once, or twice with 56 days between.

Produced via immunoSEQ multiplex PCR; TCRdb's table is partial and in-frame only. The profile shows some 320,000 clones, around four fifths of them singletons. The CDR3 is 17 amino acids. Between the trimmed V and J ends, which lost 3 bases and 1 base, there was a span of 18 bases. Germline CDR1 is SGHAT and CDR2 is FQNNGV. The treatment was: about 20 received Ad26.COV2.S at low or high dose, single or two shots; about 5 received placebo; per-sample allocation not given. Sampling occurred on day 63 after the first vaccine or placebo injection. This sequence was found in a person between 18 and 65 years old who received the Ad26.COV2.S COVID-19 vaccine or a placebo. J is TRBJ2-5 and V is TRBV11-2, with D possibly matching TRBD1 (6 bases). The material was peripheral blood, obtained in a trial of Ad26.COV2.S vaccine versus placebo. CDR3: CASSLASGVPIQETQYF. The CDR3 DNA reads as TGTGCCAGCAGCTTGGCTTCAGGGGTACCCATCCAAGAGACCCAGTACTTC.